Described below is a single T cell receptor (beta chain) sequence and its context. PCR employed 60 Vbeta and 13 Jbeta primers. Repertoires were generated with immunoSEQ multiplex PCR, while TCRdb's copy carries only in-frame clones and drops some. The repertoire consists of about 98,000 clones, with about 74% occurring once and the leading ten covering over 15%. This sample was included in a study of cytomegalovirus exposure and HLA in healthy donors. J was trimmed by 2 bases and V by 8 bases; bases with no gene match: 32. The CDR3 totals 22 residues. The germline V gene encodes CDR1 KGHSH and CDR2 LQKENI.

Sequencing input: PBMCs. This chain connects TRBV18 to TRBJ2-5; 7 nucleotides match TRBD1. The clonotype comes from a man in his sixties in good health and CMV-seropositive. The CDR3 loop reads CASANQLPYRGPLSRLQETQYF. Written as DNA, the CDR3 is TGTGCCAGCGCCAACCAGCTCCCCTACAGGGGCCCATTAAGCCGACTACAAGAGACCCAGTACTTC. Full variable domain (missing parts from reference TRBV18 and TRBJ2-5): NAGVMQNPRHLVRRRGQEARLRCSPMKGHSHVYWYRQLPEEGLKFMVYLQKENIIDESGMPKERFSAEFPKEGPSILRIQQVVRGDSAAYFCASANQLPYRGPLSRLQETQYFGPGTRLLVL.